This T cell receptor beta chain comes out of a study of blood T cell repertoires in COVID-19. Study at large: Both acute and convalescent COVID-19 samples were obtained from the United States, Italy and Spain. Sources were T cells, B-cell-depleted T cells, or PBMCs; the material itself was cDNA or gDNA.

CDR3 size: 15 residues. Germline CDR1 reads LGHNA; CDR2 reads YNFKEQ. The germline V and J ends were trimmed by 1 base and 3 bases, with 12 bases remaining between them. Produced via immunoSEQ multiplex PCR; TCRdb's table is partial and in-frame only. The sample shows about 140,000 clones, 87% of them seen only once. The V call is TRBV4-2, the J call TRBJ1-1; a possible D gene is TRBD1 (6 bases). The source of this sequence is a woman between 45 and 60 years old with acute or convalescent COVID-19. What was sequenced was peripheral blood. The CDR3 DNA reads TGTGCCAGCAGCCAAGGGTTAGGGGGGGACACTGAAGCTTTCTTT. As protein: CASSQGLGGDTEAFF.